Reported below is one T cell receptor (beta chain). One entry per CDR3 protein results from TCRdb running MiXCR on the RT-PCR reads. The sample includes about 680,000 distinct CDR3 sequences, approximately 15% of them seen just once. CDR1 and CDR2 from the germline V gene are DFQATT and SNEGSKA (reference sequence). Trimming stripped 7 bases from V and 0 bases from J, with 16 bases between. The length of the CDR3 is 14 residues. This clonotype was obtained from a female donor in good health, serving as a healthy control. The material sequenced was memory CD4+ T cells from blood. The gene calls are TRBV20-1 and TRBJ2-7; D may match TRBD1 or TRBD2 (5 bases each). The CDR3 reads CSVPTGTDSYEQYF. Here the CDR3 DNA reads TGCAGTGTTCCGACGGGGACGGACTCCTACGAGCAGTACTTC.